This TCR beta chain originates from a study of neoadjuvant anti-PD-1 for oral cavity cancer. Study in general: Most patients had three to four biweekly doses of 3 mg/kg nivolumab before resection.

With respect to this clone: Antigen: not known.

Time point described: after neoadjuvant nivolumab, at surgical resection. Patients were newly diagnosed with stage II-IVA oral cavity squamous cell carcinoma without prior systemic or radiation treatment. General study points: Treg/Th17 ratio rose with pretreatment blood and fell with post-treatment tumor TCRbeta clonality.

V lost 1 base to trimming and J lost 4 bases, with 14 bases between them. CDR3 length equals 15 residues. Germline V gives CDR1 SGHTA, CDR2 FQGTGA. Most tumor samples had roughly 5 ug input DNA in two replicates. The data were produced by immunoSEQ multiplex PCR, yet TCRdb's version contains in-frame clones alone and is incomplete. The top ten hold about 16% of the sample, which has about 25,000 clones, less than 35% seen once. Sequencing used tumor tissue, obtained after nivolumab (anti-PD-1) treatment. V and J are TRBV7-3 and TRBJ2-7; D perhaps matches TRBD2 (5 bases). The clonotype originates from a person aged 40 to 85 with oral cavity squamous cell carcinoma. The CDR3 protein is CASSLNPGFGYEQYF. The DNA for the CDR3 is TGTGCCAGCAGCTTAAACCCGGGGTTCGGGTACGAGCAGTACTTC.